This T cell receptor beta chain was identified during a study of shared clonotypes between healthy human individuals. Study details: Contributing individuals were two females and a few males aged 18 to 49. Per-donor plates numbered three CD4 naive, three CD4 memory, two CD8 naive and one CD8 memory. Overall study findings and caveats: Some naive CD4 clonotypes, 4% to 6%, turned up in common across four donors.

Assay: immunoSEQ multiplex PCR; the TCRdb copy retains only in-frame clones and omits some. The table shows roughly 2.6 million clones, with over 85% occurring only once. In regard to this clone: The antigen is unknown.

V lost 0 bases and J 4 bases, leaving 10 bases between the germline ends. This CDR3 has 15 amino acids. Looked up from germline, CDR1 is SGHVS and CDR2 is FQNEAQ. The sample taken for sequencing was naive CD4+ T cells sorted from blood. As for subset: CD45RA+ positively selected. This chain joins TRBV7-8 and TRBJ2-4, with D perhaps matching TRBD1 (5 bases). This clonotype originated in a man aged 18-30 years in good health. CDR3 sequence: CASSLAAPGKNIQYF. As DNA, the CDR3 is TGTGCCAGCAGCTTAGCAGCACCAGGGAAAAACATTCAGTACTTC. The full variable domain, in which reference TRBV7-8 and TRBJ2-4 provide the parts outside the CDR3, is GAGVSQSPRYKVAKRGQDVALRCDPISGHVSLFWYQQALGQGPEFLTYFQNEAQLDKSGLPSDRFFAERPEGSVSTLKIQRTQQEDSAVYLCASSLAAPGKNIQYFGAGTRLSVL.